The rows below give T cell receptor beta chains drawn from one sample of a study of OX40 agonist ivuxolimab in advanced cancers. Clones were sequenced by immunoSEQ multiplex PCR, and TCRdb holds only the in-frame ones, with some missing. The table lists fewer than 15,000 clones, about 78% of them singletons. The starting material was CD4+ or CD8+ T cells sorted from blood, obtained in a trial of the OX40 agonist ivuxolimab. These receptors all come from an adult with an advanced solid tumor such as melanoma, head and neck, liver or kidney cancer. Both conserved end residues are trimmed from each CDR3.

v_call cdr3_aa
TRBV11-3 ASSLAGGALYEQY
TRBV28 ASSLRGPGETQY
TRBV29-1 SVENYGYT
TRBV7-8 ASSLPQRATYNEQF
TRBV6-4 ASSDEATGELF
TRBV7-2 ASSPGVSYEQY
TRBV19 ASSRTSGYEQY
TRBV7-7 ASSSWTSGRQY
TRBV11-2 ASSLGPGGAGELF
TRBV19 ASSPNPHGFQETQY
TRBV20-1 SASLYGYT
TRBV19 ASSIALLGGPYEQY
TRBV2 ASSEGQGPETQY
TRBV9 ASSLPSSGPYTDTQY
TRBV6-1 ASSEAGLDPYEQY
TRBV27 ASSFSGTDYEQY
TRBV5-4 ASSLTAGTSDTQY
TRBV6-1 ASSEGTSGIGFGELF
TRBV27 ASKSSGSPSKQY
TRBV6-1 ASSEAGGLAGVHTGELF
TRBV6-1 ASSEGVVMNTGELF
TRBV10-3 AISESKGQGAHGYT
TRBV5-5 ASSGTGTA
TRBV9 ASSPSAGSLLYEQY
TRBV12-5 ASGLAGPNYGYT
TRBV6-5 ASSVEQSPLH
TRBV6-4 ASSGLAGGYGEQF
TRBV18 ASSRPGTSGPEGTGELF
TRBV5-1 ASSLEASGSYNEQF
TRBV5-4 ASSYSLTAGITYEQY
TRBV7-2 ASSLGARGRTKAF
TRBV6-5 ASSYSPGLGEPQH
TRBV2 ASGYSYEQY
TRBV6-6 ASSSGTGPNEKLF
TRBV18 ASSPLYSPYEQY
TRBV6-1 ASSETSGSTGELF
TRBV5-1 ASSLVGAPYEQY
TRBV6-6 ASSYSPGLGEPQH
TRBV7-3 ASSLLGSTEAF
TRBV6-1 ASSEYSGSYNEQF
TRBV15 ATSENRGLNYGYT
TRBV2 ASSEIGYPEAF
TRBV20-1 SAQEAGAF
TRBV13 ASSSPPWRDSTDTQY
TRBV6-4 ASSDSPVQGGADTQY
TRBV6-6 ASSYSKGTGELF
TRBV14 ASSFLNTGELF
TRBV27 ASSLVSASYNEQF
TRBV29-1 SGRGGFGYEQY
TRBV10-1 ASSESTLAANTGELF
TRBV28 ARKNEPTAKYSNQPQH
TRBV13 ASGRQDSYEQY
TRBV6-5 ASKSNTEAF
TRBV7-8 ASSQPWAGGYGWSYNEQF